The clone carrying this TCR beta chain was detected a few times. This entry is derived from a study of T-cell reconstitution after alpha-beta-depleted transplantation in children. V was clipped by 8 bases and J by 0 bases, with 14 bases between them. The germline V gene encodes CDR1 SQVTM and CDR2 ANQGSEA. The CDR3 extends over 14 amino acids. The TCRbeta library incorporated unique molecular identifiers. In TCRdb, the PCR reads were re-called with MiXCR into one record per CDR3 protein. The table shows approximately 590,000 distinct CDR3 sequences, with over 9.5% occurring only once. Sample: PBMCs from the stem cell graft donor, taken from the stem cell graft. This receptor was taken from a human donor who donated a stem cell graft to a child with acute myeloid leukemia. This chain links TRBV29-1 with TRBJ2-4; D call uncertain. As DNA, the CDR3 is TGCAGCTATAGCAGGACGGTAGCCAAAAACATTCAGTACTTC. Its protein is CSYSRTVAKNIQYF.